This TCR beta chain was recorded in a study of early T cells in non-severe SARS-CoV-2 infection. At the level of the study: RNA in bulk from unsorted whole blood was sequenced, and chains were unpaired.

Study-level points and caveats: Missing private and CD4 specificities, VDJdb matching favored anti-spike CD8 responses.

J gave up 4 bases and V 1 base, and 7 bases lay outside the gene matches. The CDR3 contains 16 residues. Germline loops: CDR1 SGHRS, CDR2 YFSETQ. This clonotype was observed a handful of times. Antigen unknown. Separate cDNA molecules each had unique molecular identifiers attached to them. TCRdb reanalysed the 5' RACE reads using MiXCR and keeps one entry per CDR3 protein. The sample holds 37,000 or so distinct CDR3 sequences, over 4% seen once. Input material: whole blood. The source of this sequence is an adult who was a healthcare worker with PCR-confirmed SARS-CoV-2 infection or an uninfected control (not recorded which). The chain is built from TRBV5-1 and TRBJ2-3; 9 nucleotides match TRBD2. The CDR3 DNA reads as TGCGCCAGCAGCTTGACGGCGGGAGGGCCTCCAGATACGCAGTATTTT. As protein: CASSLTAGGPPDTQYF.